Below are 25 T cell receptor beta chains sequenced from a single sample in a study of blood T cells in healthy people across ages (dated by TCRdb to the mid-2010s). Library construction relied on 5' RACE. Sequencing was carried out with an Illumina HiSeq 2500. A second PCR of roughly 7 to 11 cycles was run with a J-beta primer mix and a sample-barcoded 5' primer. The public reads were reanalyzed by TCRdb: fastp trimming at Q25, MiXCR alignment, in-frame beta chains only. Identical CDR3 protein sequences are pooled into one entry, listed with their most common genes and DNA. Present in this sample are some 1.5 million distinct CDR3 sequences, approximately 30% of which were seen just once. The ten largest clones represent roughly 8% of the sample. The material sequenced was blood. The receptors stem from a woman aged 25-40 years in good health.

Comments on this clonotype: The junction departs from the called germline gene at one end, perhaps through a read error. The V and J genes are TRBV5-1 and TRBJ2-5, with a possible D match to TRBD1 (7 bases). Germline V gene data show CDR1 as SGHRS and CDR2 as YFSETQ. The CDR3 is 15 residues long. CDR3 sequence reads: CAISLEGAIVETQYF. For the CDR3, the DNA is TGCGCCATCAGCTTGGAGGGGGCGATTGTAGAGACCCAGTACTTC.

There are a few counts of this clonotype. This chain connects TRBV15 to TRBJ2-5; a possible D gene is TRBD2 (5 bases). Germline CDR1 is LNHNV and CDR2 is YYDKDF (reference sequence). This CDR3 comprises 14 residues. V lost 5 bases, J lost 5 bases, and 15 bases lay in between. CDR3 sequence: CATSDGTSLETQYF. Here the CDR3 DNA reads TGTGCCACCAGCGACGGAACTAGTTTGGAGACCCAGTACTTC.

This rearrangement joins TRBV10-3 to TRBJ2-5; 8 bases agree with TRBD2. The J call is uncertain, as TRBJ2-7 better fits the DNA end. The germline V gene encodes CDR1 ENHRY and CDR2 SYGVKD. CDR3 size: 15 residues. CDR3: CAISYGNSGTYEQYF. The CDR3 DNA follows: TGTGCCATCAGTTATGGGAATAGCGGGACGTACGAGCAGTACTTC.

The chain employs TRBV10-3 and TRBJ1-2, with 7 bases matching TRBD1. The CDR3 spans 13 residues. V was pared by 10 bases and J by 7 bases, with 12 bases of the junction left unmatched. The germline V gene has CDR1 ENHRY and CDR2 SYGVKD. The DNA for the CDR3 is TGTGCCACCCTAACTCAGGGGGGCATTGGCTACACCTTC. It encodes CATLTQGGIGYTF.

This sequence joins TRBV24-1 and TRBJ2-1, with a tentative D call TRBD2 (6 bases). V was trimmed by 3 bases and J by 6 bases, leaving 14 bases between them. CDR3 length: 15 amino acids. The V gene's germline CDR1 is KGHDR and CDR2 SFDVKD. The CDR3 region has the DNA TGTGCCACCAGTGATAGCCGGGGACTGCGCAATGAGCAGTTCTTC. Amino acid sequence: CATSDSRGLRNEQFF.

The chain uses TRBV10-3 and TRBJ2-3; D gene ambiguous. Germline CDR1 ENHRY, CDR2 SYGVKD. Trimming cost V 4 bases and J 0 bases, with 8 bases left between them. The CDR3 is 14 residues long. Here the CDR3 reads CAISAGRSTDTQYF. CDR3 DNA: TGTGCCATCAGTGCCGGAAGAAGCACAGATACGCAGTATTTT.

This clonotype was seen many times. Here the CDR3 reads CSVRQQETQYF. The CDR3 coding sequence is TGCAGCGTTAGGCAACAAGAGACCCAGTACTTC. The chain links TRBV29-1 to TRBJ2-5; D is unresolved. V shed 5 bases and J shed 2 bases, with 6 bases lying between them. Germline V gene sequence: CDR1 SQVTM, CDR2 ANQGSEA. The CDR3 spans 11 residues.

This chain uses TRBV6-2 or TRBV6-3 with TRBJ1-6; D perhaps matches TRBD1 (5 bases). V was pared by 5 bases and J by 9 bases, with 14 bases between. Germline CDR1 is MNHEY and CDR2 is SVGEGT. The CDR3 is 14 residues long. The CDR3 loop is CASSDGDGGSPLHF. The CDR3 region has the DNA TGTGCCAGCAGTGATGGAGATGGGGGTTCACCCCTCCACTTT.

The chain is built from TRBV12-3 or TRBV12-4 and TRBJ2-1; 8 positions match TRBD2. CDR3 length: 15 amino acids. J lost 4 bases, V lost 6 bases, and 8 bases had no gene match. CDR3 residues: CASRRGGSEYNEQFF. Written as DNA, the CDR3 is TGTGCCAGCAGACGGGGGGGGTCAGAGTACAATGAGCAGTTCTTC.

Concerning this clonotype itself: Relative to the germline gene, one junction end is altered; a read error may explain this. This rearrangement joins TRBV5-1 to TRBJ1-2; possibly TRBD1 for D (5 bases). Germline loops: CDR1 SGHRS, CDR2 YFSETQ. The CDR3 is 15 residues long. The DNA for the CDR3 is TGCGCCGGCAGCCGCGGTGGGGGGATGAACTATGGCTACACCTTC. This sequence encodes CAGSRGGGMNYGYTF.

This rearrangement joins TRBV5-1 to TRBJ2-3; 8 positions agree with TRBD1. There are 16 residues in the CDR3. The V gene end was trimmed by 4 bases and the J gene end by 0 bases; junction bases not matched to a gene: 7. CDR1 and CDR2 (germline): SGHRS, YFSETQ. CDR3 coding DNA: TGCGCCAGCAGCCCGGACAACAGGGGGAGCACAGATACGCAGTATTTT. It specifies CASSPDNRGSTDTQYF.

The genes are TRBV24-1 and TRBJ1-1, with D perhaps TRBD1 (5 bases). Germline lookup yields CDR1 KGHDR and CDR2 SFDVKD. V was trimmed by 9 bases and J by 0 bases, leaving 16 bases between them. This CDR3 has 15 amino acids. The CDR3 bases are TGTGCCACCTTAGCAGGGAACTCATTGAACACTGAAGCTTTCTTT. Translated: CATLAGNSLNTEAFF.

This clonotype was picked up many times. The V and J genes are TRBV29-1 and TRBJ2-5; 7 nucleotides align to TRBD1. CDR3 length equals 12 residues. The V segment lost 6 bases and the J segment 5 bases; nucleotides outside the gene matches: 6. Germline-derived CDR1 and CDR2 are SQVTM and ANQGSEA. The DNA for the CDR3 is TGCAGCGTGGACCGGGACAGTGAGACCCAGTACTTC. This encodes CSVDRDSETQYF.

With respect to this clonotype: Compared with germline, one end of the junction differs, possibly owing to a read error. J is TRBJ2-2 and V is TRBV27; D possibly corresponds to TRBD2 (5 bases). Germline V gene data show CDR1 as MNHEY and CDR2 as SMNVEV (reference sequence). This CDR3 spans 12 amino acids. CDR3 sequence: CASGLFAGERFF. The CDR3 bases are TGTGCCAGCGGGCTTTTCGCCGGGGAGCGGTTTTTT.

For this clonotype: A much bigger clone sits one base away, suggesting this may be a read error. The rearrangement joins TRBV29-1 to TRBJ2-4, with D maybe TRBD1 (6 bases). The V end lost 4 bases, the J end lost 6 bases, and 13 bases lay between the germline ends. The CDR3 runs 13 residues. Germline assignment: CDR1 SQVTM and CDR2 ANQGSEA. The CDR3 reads CSVVTDSRNIQYF. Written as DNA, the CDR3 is TGCAGCGTTGTCACGGACAGCAGAAACATTCAGTACTTC.

The CDR3 nucleotides read TGCAGTGGGCTGACCTCCTACGAGCAGTACTTC. This codes for CSGLTSYEQYF. The chain recombines TRBV20-1 with TRBJ2-7, with D unclear. Germline CDR1 is DFQATT and CDR2 is SNEGSKA (reference sequence). The V end was cut by 7 bases, the J end by 0 bases, with 7 bases between. The CDR3 consists of 11 residues.

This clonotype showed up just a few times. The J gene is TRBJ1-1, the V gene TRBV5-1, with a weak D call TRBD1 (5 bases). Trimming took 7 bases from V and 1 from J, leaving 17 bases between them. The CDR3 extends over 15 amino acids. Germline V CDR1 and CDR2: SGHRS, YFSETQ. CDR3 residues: CASDEGYKGNTEAFF. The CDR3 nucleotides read TGCGCCAGCGACGAGGGGTACAAGGGGAACACTGAAGCTTTCTTT.

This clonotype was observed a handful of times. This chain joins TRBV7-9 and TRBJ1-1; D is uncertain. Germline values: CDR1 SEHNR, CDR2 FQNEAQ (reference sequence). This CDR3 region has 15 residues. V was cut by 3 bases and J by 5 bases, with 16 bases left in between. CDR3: CASSFIRPPGTEAFF. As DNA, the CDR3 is TGTGCCAGCAGCTTTATTAGGCCTCCCGGGACTGAAGCTTTCTTT. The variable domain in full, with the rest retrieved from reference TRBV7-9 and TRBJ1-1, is DTGVSQNPRHKITKRGQNVTFRCDPISEHNRLYWYRQTLGQGPEFLTYFQNEAQLEKSRLLSDRFSAERPKGSFSTLEIQRTEQGDSAMYLCASSFIRPPGTEAFFGQGTRLTVV.

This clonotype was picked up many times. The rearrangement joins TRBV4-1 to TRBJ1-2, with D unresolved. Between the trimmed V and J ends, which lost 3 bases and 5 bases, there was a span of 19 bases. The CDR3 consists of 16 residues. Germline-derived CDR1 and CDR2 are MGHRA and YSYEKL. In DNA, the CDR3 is TGCGCCAGCAGCCAGGTGCCGGGAACCGCGCGATATGGCTACACCTTC. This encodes CASSQVPGTARYGYTF.

Here the CDR3 DNA reads TGTGCCAGCAGTTTTGTCTCCGCTACTCCCCAGCCCCAGCATTTT. Translating it yields CASSFVSATPQPQHF. This rearrangement joins TRBV28 to TRBJ1-5; no definite D call. V lost 3 bases, J lost 7 bases, and 16 bases lay in between. Germline loops: CDR1 MDHEN, CDR2 SYDVKM. The CDR3 sequence is 15 residues long.

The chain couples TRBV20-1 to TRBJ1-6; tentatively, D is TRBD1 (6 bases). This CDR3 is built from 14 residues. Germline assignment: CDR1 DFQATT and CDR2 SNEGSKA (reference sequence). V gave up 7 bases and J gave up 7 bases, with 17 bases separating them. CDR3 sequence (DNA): TGCAGTGTCAAATCGACAGGCACCAATTCACCCCTCCACTTT. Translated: CSVKSTGTNSPLHF.

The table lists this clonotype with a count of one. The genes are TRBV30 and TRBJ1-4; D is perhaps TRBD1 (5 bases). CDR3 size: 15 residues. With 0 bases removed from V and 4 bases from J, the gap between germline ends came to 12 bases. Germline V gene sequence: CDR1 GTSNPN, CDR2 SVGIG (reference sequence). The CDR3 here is CAWSVRGRSNEKLFF. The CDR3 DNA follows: TGTGCCTGGAGTGTACGGGGGAGAAGTAATGAAAAACTGTTTTTT.

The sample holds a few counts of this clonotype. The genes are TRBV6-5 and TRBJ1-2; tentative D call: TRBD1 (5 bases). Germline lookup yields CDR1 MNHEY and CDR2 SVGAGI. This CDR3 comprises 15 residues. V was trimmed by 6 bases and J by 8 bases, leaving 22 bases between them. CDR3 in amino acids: CASSPWGREEGGYTF. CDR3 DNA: TGTGCCAGCAGCCCCTGGGGCAGGGAGGAAGGCGGCTACACCTTC.

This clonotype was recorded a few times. CDR3 nucleotides: TGTGCCAGCAGCCCAACCGACTCCGGCGGTTCGCAGTATTTT. It specifies CASSPTDSGGSQYF. The V call is TRBV4-2, the J call TRBJ2-3; D is unclear. V lost 4 bases and J 10 bases, leaving 18 bases between the germline ends. The CDR3 sequence is 14 residues long. Per the germline V gene, CDR1 is LGHNA and CDR2 is YNFKEQ.

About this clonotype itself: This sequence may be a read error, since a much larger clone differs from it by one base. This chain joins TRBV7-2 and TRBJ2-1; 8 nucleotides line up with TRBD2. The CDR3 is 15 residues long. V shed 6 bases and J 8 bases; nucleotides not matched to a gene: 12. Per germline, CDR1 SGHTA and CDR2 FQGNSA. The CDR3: CASRHPATGGHEQFF. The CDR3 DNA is TGTGCCAGCAGGCACCCCGCAACGGGAGGGCATGAGCAGTTCTTC.